The following is a T cell receptor (beta chain) sequence with its context. One entry per CDR3 protein, called by TCRdb with MiXCR from the 5' RACE reads. The sample records about 500,000 distinct CDR3 sequences, less than 20% being singletons. The sample originates from a study of T cells after yellow fever vaccination. The input for sequencing was PBMCs, taken 4 to 6 days after the first yellow fever vaccination. This clonotype was sampled from a man aged 18 to 29 who received the YFV17D yellow fever vaccine.

The CDR3 loop reads CASSLSGGAGSETQYF. The CDR3 DNA sequence: TGTGCCAGCAGCTTAAGCGGGGGCGCCGGTTCGGAGACCCAGTACTTC. This chain uses TRBV5-4 with TRBJ2-5; the match to TRBD2 covers 8 bases. The CDR3 length is 16 residues. The V and J ends lost 2 bases and 5 bases, in that order; junction bases with no gene match: 11. From germline, CDR1 is SGHNT and CDR2 YYREEE (reference sequence).